This record concerns one TCR beta chain sequence. Its antigen is unknown. CDR1 and CDR2 from the germline V gene are SNHLY and FYNNEI. The CDR3 is made up of 17 amino acids. These data are taken from a study of post-analysis software for immune sequencing data. General study findings and limits: Higher frequency in patients than in controls was seen for 5 or 6 TRBV segments, with TRBV5-6, TRBV5-1 and TRBV20-1 among them. Samples made in the same batch grouped tightly together by F measure. The normalized Chao1 diversity of multiple sclerosis patients was significantly lower than that of controls.

Researchers reported that TCR beta cDNA libraries carried unique molecular identifiers. TCRdb itself ran the PCR reads through MiXCR, one entry per CDR3 protein. The sample carries approximately 440,000 distinct CDR3 sequences, under 55% recorded once. This TCR was recovered from a girl between 5 and 17 years old with multiple sclerosis. The V gene is TRBV2, the J gene TRBJ2-4, with 9 positions matching TRBD2. Matching the DNA end better, TRBJ2-5 makes the J call doubtful. What was sequenced was blood. CDR3 nucleotide sequence: TGTGCCAGCAGTCCCTGGGGGTTAGCGGGAGCGGTGGAGACCCAGTACTTC. It encodes CASSPWGLAGAVETQYF.